This note documents a single T cell receptor (beta chain) sequence. The antigen is not known. The data were obtained in a study of blood T cells in healthy people across ages. Total RNA, at least 5 micrograms per sample, came from PBMCs. A second PCR of about 7 to 12 cycles used a sample-barcoded 5' primer and a J-beta primer mix. TCRdb itself ran the 5' RACE reads through MiXCR, one entry per CDR3 protein. The profile shows about 940,000 distinct CDR3 sequences, roughly 43% of them singletons. Overall study findings and caveats: Unsorted PBMC input precluded a conclusive naive versus antigen-experienced comparison.

The sequenced material came from blood. This TCR was recovered from a man in his thirties or forties in good health.

As DNA, the CDR3 is TGCGCCAGCAGCCAAGACAGGGGAATCCTCGCCGGGGAGCTGTTTTTT. Residues: CASSQDRGILAGELFF. The rearrangement joins TRBV4-3 to TRBJ2-2; possible D gene TRBD1, 6 bases. Trimming cost V 0 bases and J 6 bases, with 14 bases left between them. Germline CDR1 and CDR2: LGHNA and YSLEER. CDR3 length: 16 amino acids.